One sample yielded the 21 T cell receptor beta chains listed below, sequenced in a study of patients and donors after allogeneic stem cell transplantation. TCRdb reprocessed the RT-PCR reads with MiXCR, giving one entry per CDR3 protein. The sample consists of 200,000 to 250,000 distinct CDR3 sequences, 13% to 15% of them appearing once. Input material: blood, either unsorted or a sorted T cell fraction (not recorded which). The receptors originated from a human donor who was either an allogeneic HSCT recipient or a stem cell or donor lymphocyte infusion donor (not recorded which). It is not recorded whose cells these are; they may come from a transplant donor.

CDR3 DNA: TGTGCCAGCCGGCGTCGGCGGGAGAGGACAGATACGCAGTATTTT. This translates into CASRRRRERTDTQYF. The rearrangement links TRBV27 to TRBJ2-3; 7 nucleotides agree with TRBD2. J gave up 3 bases and V 8 bases, and 11 bases lay outside the gene matches. CDR3 size: 15 residues. From germline, CDR1 is MNHEY and CDR2 SMNVEV (reference sequence).

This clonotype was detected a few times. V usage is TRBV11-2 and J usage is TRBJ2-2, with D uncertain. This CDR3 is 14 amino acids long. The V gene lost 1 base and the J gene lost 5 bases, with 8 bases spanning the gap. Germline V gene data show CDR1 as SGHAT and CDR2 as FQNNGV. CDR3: CASSLARQTGELFF. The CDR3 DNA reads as TGTGCCAGCAGCTTAGCTCGTCAGACCGGGGAGCTGTTTTTT.

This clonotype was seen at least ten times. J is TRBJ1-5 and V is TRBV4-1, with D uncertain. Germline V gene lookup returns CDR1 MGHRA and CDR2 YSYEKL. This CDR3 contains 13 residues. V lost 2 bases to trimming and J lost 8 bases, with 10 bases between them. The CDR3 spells CASSQRYGEPQHF. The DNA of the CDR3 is TGCGCCAGCAGCCAACGGTACGGGGAGCCCCAGCATTTT.

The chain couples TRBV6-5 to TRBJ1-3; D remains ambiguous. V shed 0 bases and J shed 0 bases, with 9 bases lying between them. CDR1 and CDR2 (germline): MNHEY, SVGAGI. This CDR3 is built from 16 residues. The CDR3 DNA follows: TGTGCCAGCAGTTACTCGACCCCAAGCTCTGGAAACACCATATATTTT. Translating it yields CASSYSTPSSGNTIYF.

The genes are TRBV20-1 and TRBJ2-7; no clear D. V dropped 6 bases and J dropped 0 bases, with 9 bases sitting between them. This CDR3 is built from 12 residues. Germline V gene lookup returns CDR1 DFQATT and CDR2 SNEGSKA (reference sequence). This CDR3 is CSARTASYEQYF. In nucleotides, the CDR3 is TGCAGTGCGCGGACGGCCTCCTACGAGCAGTACTTC.

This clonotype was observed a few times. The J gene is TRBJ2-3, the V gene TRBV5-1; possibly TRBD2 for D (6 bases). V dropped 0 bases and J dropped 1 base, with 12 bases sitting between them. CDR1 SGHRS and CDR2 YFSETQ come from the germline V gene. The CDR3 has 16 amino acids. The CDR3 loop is CASSLAGTPRTDTQYF. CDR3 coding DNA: TGCGCCAGCAGCTTGGCCGGGACTCCCCGCACAGATACGCAGTATTTT.

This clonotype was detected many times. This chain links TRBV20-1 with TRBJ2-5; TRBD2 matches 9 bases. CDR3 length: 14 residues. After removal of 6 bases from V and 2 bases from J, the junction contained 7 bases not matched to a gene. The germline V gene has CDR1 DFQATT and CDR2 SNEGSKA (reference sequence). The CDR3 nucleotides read TGCAGTGCGCATCTAGCGGGGACGCAAGAGACCCAGTACTTC. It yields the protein CSAHLAGTQETQYF.

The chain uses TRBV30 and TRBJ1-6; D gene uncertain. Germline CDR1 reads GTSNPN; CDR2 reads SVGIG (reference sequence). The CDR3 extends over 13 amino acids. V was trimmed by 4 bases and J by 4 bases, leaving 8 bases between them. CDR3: CAWTEKYNSPLHF. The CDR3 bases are TGTGCCTGGACAGAGAAGTATAATTCACCCCTCCACTTT.

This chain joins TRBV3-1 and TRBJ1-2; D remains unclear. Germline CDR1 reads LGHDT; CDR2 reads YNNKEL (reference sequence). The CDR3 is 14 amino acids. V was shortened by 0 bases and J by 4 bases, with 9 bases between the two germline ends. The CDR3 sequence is CASSQDAVGYGYTF. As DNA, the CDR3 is TGTGCCAGCAGCCAAGATGCGGTAGGCTATGGCTACACCTTC.

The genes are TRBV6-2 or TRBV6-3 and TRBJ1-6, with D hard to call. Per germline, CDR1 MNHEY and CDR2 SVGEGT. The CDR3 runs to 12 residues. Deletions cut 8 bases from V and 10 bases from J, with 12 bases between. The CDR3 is CASSRSKSPLHF. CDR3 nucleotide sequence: TGTGCCAGCTCAAGGAGCAAATCACCCCTCCACTTT.

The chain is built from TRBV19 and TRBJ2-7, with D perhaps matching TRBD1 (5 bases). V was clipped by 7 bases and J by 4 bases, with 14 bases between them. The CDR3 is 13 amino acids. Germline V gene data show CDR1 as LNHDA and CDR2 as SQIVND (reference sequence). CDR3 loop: CASKGPQGYEQYF. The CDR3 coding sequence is TGTGCCAGTAAAGGCCCTCAGGGTTACGAGCAGTACTTC.

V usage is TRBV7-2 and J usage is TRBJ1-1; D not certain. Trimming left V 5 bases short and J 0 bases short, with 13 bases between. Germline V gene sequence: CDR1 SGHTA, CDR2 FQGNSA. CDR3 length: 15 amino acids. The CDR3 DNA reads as TGTGCCAGCAGCCCGCTTCTAAACATGAACACTGAAGCTTTCTTT. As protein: CASSPLLNMNTEAFF.

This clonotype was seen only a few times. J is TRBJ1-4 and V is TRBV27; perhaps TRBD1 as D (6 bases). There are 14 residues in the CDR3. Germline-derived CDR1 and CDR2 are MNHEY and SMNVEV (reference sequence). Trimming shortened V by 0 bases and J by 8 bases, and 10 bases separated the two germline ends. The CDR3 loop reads CASSLSGQPEKLFF. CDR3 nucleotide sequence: TGTGCCAGCAGTTTATCCGGACAGCCCGAAAAACTGTTTTTT.

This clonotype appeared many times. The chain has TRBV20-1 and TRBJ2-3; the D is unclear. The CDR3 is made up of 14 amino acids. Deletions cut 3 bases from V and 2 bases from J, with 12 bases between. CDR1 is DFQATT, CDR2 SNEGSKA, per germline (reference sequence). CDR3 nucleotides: TGCAGTGCTAGTGCCAGGCGGAACACAGATACGCAGTATTTT. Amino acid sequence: CSASARRNTDTQYF.

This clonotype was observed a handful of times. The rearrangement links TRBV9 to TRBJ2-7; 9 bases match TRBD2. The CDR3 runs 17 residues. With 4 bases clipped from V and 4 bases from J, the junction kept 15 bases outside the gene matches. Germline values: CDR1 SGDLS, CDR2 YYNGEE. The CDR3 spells CASSPTPLSGRMYEQYF. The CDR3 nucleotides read TGTGCCAGCAGCCCTACCCCTCTCAGCGGGAGGATGTACGAGCAGTACTTC.

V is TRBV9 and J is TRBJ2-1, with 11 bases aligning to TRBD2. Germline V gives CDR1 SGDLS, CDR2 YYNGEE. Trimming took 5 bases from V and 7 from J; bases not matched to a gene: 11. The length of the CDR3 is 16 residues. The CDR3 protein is CASSFAPSGGMNEQFF. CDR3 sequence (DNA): TGTGCCAGCAGTTTTGCCCCTAGCGGGGGGATGAATGAGCAGTTCTTC. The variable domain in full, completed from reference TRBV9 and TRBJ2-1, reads DSGVTQTPKHLITATGQRVTLRCSPRSGDLSVYWYQQSLDQGLQFLIQYYNGEERAKGNILERFSAQQFPDLHSELNLSSLELGDSALYFCASSFAPSGGMNEQFFGPGTRLTVL.

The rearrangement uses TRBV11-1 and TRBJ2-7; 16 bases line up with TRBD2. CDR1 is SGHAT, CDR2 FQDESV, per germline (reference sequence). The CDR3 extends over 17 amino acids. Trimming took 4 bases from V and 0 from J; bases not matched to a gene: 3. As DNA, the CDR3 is TGTGCCAGCAGCTCGGGACTAGCGGGGGGGCACTCCTACGAGCAGTACTTC. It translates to CASSSGLAGGHSYEQYF.

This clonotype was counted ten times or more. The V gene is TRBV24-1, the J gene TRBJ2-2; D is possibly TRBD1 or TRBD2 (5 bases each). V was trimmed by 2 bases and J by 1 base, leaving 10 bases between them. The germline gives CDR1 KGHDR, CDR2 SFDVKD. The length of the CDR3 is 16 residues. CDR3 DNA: TGTGCCACCAGTGATTCCGGGGCTGGGAACACCGGGGAGCTGTTTTTT. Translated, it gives CATSDSGAGNTGELFF.

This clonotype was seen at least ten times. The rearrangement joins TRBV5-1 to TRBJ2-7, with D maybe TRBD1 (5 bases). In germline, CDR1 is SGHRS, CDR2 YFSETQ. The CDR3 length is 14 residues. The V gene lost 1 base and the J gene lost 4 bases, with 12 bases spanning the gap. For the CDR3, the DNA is TGCGCCAGCAGCTTGAGCCAGGGTAAATACGAGCAGTACTTC. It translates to CASSLSQGKYEQYF. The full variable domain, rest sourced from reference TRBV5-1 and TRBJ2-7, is KAGVTQTPRYLIKTRGQQVTLSCSPISGHRSVSWYQQTPGQGLQFLFEYFSETQRNKGNFPGRFSGRQFSNSRSEMNVSTLELGDSALYLCASSLSQGKYEQYFGPGTRLTVT.

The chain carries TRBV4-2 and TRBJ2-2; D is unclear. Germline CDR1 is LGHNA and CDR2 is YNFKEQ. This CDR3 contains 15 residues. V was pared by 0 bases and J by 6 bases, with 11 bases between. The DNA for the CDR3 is TGTGCCAGCAGCCAAGATCCGGCAGGAGCCGGGGAGCTGTTTTTT. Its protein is CASSQDPAGAGELFF.

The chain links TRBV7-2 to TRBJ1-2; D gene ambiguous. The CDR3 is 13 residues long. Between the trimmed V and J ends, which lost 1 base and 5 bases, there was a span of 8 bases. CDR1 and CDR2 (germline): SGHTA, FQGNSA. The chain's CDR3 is CASSLGGIYGYTF. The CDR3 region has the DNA TGTGCCAGCAGCTTAGGCGGAATATATGGCTACACCTTC.